The 2 T cell receptor beta chains given below trace back to one sample, sequenced in a study of vaccination and CD4 T cells after COVID-19 (dated by TCRdb to 2022 to 2024). The method was PCR. This sample was sequenced with an Illumina iSeq 100. At the Johns Hopkins FTIC core, DNA from the cultured CD4+ T cells underwent TCR sequencing with the Oncomine TCR Beta short-read assay. TCRdb trimmed public reads at Q25 via fastp, called clones via MiXCR and kept in-frame beta chains. Rows with a matching CDR3 protein are joined into one entry that keeps the most common DNA and genes. This sample lists 2,500 to 3,500 distinct CDR3 sequences; around three quarters were detected once. The ten largest clones capture roughly 22% of the sample. The treatment or condition label, as the study defines it: roughly 10-day PBMC culture with coronavirus spike peptide pools or control peptides (ViraFEST assay). Their recognized antigens are unknown.

Sample: CD4+ T cells from blood, cultured in vitro. The receptor set was obtained from a human donor who had recovered from COVID-19.

This clonotype ranks as large. This chain uses TRBV6-5 with TRBJ1-2, with 7 nucleotides matching TRBD1. V lost 4 bases to trimming and J lost 6 bases; unmatched junction nucleotides: 11. The V gene's germline CDR1 is MNHEY and CDR2 SVGAGI. This CDR3 comprises 15 residues. CDR3: CASSSRQGSFDGYTF. The CDR3 DNA follows: TGTGCCAGCAGTTCCCGACAGGGCTCTTTTGATGGCTACACCTTC.

The V and J genes are TRBV7-3 and TRBJ2-2; TRBD1 aligns across 7 bases. The CDR3 runs to 16 residues. The junction had 7 bases not matched to a gene; V was cut back by 6 bases and J by 0 bases. Germline values: CDR1 SGHTA, CDR2 FQGTGA. CDR3 in amino acids: CASRQQGSSNTGELFF. CDR3 bases: TGTGCCAGCAGGCAACAGGGGTCCTCGAACACCGGGGAGCTGTTTTTT.